This T cell receptor (beta chain) appears in the sequencing data of a study of human T cells and chemical hapten exposure. Broader study findings: Positive correlation was observed between PT1 expanded TCR counts and patch test score.

From germline, CDR1 is DFQATT and CDR2 SNEGSKA (reference sequence). The CDR3 loop spans 16 amino acids. J gave up 2 bases and V 3 bases, and 8 bases lay outside the gene matches. MiXCR was run by TCRdb on the RACE reads, yielding one entry per CDR3 protein. Of about 190,000 distinct CDR3 sequences in the sample, about 22% are singletons; the top ten hold under 2.5%. As to time point: patch test 3, about 24 weeks after DPC sensitization. The treatment: therapeutic diphenylcyclopropenone sensitization with weekly scalp DPC. This clonotype was seen a few times. Its antigen is not identified. This material consisted of whole blood, taken in connection with sensitization to the hapten diphenylcyclopropenone (DPC). The chain carries TRBV20-1 and TRBJ2-3, with 10 positions matching TRBD2. The TCR sequence derives from a woman in her 40s with alopecia areata. Some clones in this sample may be carry-over from other donors' samples. The CDR3 loop reads CSARSLAGSNTDTQYF. The DNA of the CDR3 is TGCAGTGCTAGGTCACTAGCGGGGTCGAACACAGATACGCAGTATTTT.